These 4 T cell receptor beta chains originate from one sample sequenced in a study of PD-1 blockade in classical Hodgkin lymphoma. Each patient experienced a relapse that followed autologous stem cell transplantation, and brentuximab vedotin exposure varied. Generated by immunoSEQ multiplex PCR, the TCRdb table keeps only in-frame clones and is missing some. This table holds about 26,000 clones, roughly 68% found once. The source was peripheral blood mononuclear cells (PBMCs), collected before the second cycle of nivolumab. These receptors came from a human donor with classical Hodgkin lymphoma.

This chain's CDR3 is CASSRSGPRRNTEAFF. DNA for the CDR3: TGTGCCAGTAGTAGGTCAGGTCCCCGGAGGAACACTGAAGCTTTCTTT. The chain has TRBV19 and TRBJ1-1; D ambiguous. Germline V gene sequence: CDR1 LNHDA, CDR2 SQIVND (reference sequence). The CDR3 covers 16 residues. Trimming shortened V by 4 bases and J by 1 base, and 16 bases separated the two germline ends.

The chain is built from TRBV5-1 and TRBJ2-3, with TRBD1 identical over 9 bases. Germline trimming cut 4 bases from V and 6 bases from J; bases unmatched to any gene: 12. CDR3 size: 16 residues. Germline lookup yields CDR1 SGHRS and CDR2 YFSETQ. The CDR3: CASSNHRGQPQDTQYF. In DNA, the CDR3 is TGCGCCAGCAGCAATCACAGGGGGCAGCCACAGGATACGCAGTATTTT.

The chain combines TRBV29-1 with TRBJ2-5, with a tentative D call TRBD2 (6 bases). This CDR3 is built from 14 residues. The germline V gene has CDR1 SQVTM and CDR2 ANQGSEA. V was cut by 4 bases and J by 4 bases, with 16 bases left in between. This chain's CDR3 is CSVAGEFGGETQYF. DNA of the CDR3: TGCAGCGTTGCGGGGGAGTTCGGTGGAGAGACCCAGTACTTC.

CDR3 sequence reads: CASRDRAGYNSPLHF. The CDR3 nucleotides are TGTGCCAGCAGGGACAGGGCGGGGTATAATTCACCCCTCCACTTT. This chain connects TRBV27 to TRBJ1-6, with 8 bases aligning to TRBD1. V was pared by 6 bases and J by 4 bases, with 5 bases of the junction left unmatched. The CDR3 consists of 15 residues. Germline V gene sequence: CDR1 MNHEY, CDR2 SMNVEV (reference sequence).